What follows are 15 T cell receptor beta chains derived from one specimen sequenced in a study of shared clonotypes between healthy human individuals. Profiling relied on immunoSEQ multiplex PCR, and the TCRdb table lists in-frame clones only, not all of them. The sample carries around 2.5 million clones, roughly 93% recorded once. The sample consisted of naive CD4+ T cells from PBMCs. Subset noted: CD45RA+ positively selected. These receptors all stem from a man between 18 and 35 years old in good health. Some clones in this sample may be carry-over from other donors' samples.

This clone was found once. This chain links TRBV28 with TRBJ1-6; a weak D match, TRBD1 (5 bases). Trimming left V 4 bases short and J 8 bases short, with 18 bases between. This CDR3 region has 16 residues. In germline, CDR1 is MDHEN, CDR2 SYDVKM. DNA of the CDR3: TGTGCCAGCAGTTCGACCCTTGACAGCCTATATTCACCCCTCCACTTT. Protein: CASSSTLDSLYSPLHF.

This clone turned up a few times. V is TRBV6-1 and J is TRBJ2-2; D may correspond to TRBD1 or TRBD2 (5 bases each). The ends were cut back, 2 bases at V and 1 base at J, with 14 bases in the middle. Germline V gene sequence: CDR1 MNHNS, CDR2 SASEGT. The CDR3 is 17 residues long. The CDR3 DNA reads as TGTGCCAGCAGTGAACTTGAGGGGCAGGGGAACACCGGGGAGCTGTTTTTT. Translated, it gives CASSELEGQGNTGELFF.

DNA of the CDR3: TGTGCCACCAGCAGAGGGGGGCAGATTTCTAACTATGGCTACACCTTC. Amino acids: CATSRGGQISNYGYTF. The chain combines TRBV15 with TRBJ1-2; TRBD1 might be the D (6 bases). The germline V gene encodes CDR1 LNHNV and CDR2 YYDKDF (reference sequence). This CDR3 is 16 amino acids long. V was clipped by 1 base and J by 0 bases, with 12 bases between them. The whole variable domain, remainder taken from reference TRBV15 and TRBJ1-2, is DAMVIQNPRYQVTQFGKPVTLSCSQTLNHNVMYWYQQKSSQAPKLLFHYYDKDFNNEADTPDNFQSRRPNTSFCFLDIRSPGLGDTAMYLCATSRGGQISNYGYTFGSGTRLTVV.

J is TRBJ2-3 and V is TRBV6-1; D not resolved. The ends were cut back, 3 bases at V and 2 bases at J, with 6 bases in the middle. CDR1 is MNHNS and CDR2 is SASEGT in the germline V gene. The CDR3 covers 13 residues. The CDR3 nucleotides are TGTGCCAGCAGTGAGCGATACACAGATACGCAGTATTTT. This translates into CASSERYTDTQYF.

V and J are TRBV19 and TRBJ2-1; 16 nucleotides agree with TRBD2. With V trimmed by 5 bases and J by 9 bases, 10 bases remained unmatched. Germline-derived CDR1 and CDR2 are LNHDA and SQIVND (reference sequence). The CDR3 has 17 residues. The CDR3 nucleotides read TGTGCCAGTAGTCCGGGGACTAGCGGGAGGGCCGGAACTGAGCAGTTCTTC. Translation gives CASSPGTSGRAGTEQFF.

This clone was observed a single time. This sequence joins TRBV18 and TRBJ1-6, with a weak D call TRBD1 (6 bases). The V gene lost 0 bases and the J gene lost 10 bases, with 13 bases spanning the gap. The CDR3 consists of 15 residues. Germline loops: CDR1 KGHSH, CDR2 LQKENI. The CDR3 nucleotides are TGTGCCAGCTCACCACCGGGACACGTCCGGTCACCCCTCCACTTT. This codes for CASSPPGHVRSPLHF.

This CDR3 reads CASTINRDRGYTF. DNA for the CDR3: TGCGCCAGCACTATAAACCGGGACAGGGGCTACACCTTC. The V gene is TRBV10-2, the J gene TRBJ1-2; 8 bases align to TRBD1. With V trimmed by 7 bases and J by 8 bases, 9 bases remained unmatched. This CDR3 has 13 amino acids. Germline V CDR1 and CDR2: WSHSY, SAAADI.

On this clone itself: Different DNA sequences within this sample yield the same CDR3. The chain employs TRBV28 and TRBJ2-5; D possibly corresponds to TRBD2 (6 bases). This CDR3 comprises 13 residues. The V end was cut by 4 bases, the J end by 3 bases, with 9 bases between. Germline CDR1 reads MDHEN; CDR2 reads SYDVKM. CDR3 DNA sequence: TGTGCCAGCAGTTCCGGGAGAGAAGAGACCCAGTACTTC. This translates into CASSSGREETQYF.

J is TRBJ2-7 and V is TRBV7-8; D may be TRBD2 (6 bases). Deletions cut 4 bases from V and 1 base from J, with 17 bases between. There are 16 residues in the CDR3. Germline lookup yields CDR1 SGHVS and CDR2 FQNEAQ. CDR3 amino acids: CASSWYGRRRSYEQYF. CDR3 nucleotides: TGTGCCAGCAGCTGGTACGGGAGAAGGAGGTCCTACGAGCAGTACTTC.

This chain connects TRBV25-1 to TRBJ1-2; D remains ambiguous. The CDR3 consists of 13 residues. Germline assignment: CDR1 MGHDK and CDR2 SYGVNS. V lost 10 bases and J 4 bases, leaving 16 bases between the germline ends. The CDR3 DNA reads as TGTGCCACCTCAGTGGGTCAGCTCTATGGCTACACCTTC. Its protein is CATSVGQLYGYTF.

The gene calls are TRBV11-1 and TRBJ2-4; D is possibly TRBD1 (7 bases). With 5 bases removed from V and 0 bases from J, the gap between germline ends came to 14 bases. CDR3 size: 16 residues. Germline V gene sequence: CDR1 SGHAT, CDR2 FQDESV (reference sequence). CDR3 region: CASSPQGTGAKNIQYF. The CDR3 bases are TGTGCCAGCAGCCCACAGGGGACTGGAGCCAAAAACATTCAGTACTTC.

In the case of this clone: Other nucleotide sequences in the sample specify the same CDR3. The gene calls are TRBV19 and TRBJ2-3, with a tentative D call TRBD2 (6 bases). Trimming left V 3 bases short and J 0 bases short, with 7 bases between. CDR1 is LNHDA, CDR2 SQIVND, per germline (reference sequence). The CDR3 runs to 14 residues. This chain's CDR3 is CASSITSSTDTQYF. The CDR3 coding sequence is TGTGCCAGTAGTATCACTAGCAGCACAGATACGCAGTATTTT.

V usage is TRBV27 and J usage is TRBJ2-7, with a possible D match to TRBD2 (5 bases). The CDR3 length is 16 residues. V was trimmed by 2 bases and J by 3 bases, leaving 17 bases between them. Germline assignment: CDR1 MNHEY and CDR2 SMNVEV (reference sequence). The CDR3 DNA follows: TGTGCCAGCAGTTTAATGTCCCCCGGACTCGGCTACGAGCAGTACTTC. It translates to CASSLMSPGLGYEQYF.

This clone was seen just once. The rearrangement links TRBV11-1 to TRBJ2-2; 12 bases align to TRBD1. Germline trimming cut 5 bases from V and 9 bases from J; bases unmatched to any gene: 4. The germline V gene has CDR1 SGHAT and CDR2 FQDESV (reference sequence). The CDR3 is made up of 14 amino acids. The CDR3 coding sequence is TGTGCCAGCAGCGAGGGACAGGGGGCCTGGGAGCTGTTTTTT. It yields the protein CASSEGQGAWELFF.

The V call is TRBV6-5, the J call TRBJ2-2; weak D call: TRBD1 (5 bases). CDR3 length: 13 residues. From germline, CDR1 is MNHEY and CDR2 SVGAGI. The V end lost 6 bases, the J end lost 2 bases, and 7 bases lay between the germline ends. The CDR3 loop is CASRQDNTGELFF. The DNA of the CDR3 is TGTGCCAGCAGACAGGATAACACCGGGGAGCTGTTTTTT.